This section outlines one T cell receptor (beta chain) sequence together with its context. The data were taken from a study of shared clonotypes between healthy human individuals. Original methodology: ImmunoSEQ supplied junction-only sequences lacking quality scores, so filtering was different. Method: immunoSEQ multiplex PCR; TCRdb's copy keeps in-frame clones and lacks some. The V and J calls and clone size are taken from that table; D and trimming were inferred from the DNA. This table has around 2.5 million clones, more than 85% appearing once. V shed 3 bases and J 4 bases; nucleotides not matched to a gene: 8. Germline V lookup: CDR1 MDHEN, CDR2 SYDVKM. This CDR3 has 15 residues. The CD4+ fraction was divided into a CD45RA+ naive subset and a CD45RA-negative memory subset.

V and J are TRBV28 and TRBJ1-1; 7 bases agree with TRBD1. The receptor comes from a man in his late teens or twenties in good health. Some clones in this sample may be carry-over from other donors' samples. Input material: naive CD4+ T cells from PBMCs. The subset: CD45RA+ positively selected. CDR3 sequence reads: CASSFDRVGGTEAFF. The DNA for the CDR3 is TGTGCCAGCAGTTTTGACAGGGTAGGGGGCACTGAAGCTTTCTTT. Drawing the rest from reference TRBV28 and TRBJ1-1, the complete variable domain is DVKVTQSSRYLVKRTGEKVFLECVQDMDHENMFWYRQDPGLGLRLIYFSYDVKMKEKGDIPEGYSVSREKKERFSLILESASTNQTSMYLCASSFDRVGGTEAFFGQGTRLTVV.